The rows below give T cell receptor beta chains drawn from one sample of a study of cytomegalovirus exposure and HLA in healthy donors. The assay was immunoSEQ multiplex PCR, and TCRdb's table has in-frame clones only and misses some. The sample carries about 280,000 clones, around 90% recorded once. Input material: PBMCs. The receptors stem from a young woman in good health and CMV-seronegative. CDR3s include the opening cysteine and the closing phenylalanine or tryptophan. A D gene is named only where the DNA matches it firmly. Clone size is stated in some rows and not others, as once, few, many or a class when expanded.

j_call v_call d_call clone_size cdr3_nt cdr3_aa
TRBJ1-6 TRBV6-4 . . TGTGCCAGCAGTGACTTATGGGGCGCAGAAACCCTCCACTTT CASSDLWGAETLHF
TRBJ1-2 TRBV5-6 TRBD1 . TGTGCCAGCAGCCCTCCGGGACAGGGGGAAATTGACTATGGCTACACCTTC CASSPPGQGEIDYGYTF
TRBJ1-1 TRBV7-9 . once TGTGCCAGCAGCCCGAACTCGTGGGGCGGTAACACTGAAGCTTTCTTT CASSPNSWGGNTEAFF
TRBJ2-5 TRBV2 TRBD1 once TGTGCCAGTAGACAGGGGGCGGCGGGGGAGACCCAGTACTTC CASRQGAAGETQYF
TRBJ1-1 TRBV6-6 TRBD1 . TGTGCCAGCAGTTACTCGCAGGGGGCAGCTGAAGCTTTCTTT CASSYSQGAAEAFF
TRBJ2-5 TRBV9 . . TGTGCCAGCAGCGTTCTAGGCCCCCTCAAGCGACTACAAGAGACCCAGTACTTC CASSVLGPLKRLQETQYF
TRBJ2-1 TRBV5-1 TRBD2 . TGCGCCAGCAGCCATTATACCGGGACTAGACAATACAATGAGCAGTTCTTC CASSHYTGTRQYNEQFF
TRBJ2-5 TRBV30 TRBD2 . TGTGCCTGGAGTGTAGCCCGGACTAGCGGGGACCAAGAGACCCAGTACTTC CAWSVARTSGDQETQYF
TRBJ2-1 TRBV30 TRBD2 . TGTGCCTGGAGTGTAAGGACTAGCAGTTTCTTGTTCTTC CAWSVRTSSFLFF
TRBJ2-3 TRBV5-4 TRBD2 . TGTGCCAGCAGCCAAACGAAGCGGGGTTACACAAATACGCAGTATTTT CASSQTKRGYTNTQYF
TRBJ2-2 TRBV2 . . TGTGCCAGCAGTGGCAGGGGATGGGACGGGGAGCTGTTTTTT CASSGRGWDGELFF
TRBJ2-1 TRBV7-2 TRBD1 . TGTGCCAGCAGCTCTCGGACAGGGGAGCAGTTCTTC CASSSRTGEQFF
TRBJ2-2 TRBV7-9 . . TGTGCCAGCAGCTTAGTGAATTTAGAAGGGGGAAACACCGGGGAGCTGTTTTTT CASSLVNLEGGNTGELFF
TRBJ1-1 TRBV5-7 TRBD1 . TGTGCCAGCAGCCGGACAGGGCGGACTGAAGCTTTCTTT CASSRTGRTEAFF
TRBJ2-7 TRBV27 TRBD1 once TGTGCCAGCTGGACAGGGAGTTCATACGAGCAGTACTTC CASWTGSSYEQYF
TRBJ1-1 TRBV2 TRBD1 . TGTGCCAGCAGCACAGGGGGTAACACTGAAGCTTTCTTT CASSTGGNTEAFF
TRBJ1-5 TRBV7-2 TRBD1 . TGTGCCAGCAGCTCCTCCCCGGAGGGGGACAGATACTACAATCAGCCCCAGCATTTT CASSSSPEGDRYYNQPQHF
TRBJ1-4 TRBV11-2 . . TGTGCCAGCAGCTTAGCGGGTTATAATGAAAAACTGTTTTTT CASSLAGYNEKLFF
TRBJ2-1 TRBV10-3 TRBD1 . TGTGCCATCAGTACCGGGACAGGGAATGAGCAGTTCTTC CAISTGTGNEQFF
TRBJ1-3 TRBV19 . . TGTGCCAGTAGTCCCCAGACACTCTCTGGAAACACCATATATTTT CASSPQTLSGNTIYF
TRBJ2-3 TRBV27 TRBD2 . TGTGCCAGCTCGCTAGCGGGGCTCACAGATACGCAGTATTTT CASSLAGLTDTQYF
TRBJ1-2 TRBV28 TRBD1 . TGTGCCAGCATAGACAGACAGGGGCCGATCTATGGCTACACCTTC CASIDRQGPIYGYTF
TRBJ1-1 TRBV27 TRBD1 . TGTGCCAGCAGTCAACAGGGGGCTCGCACTGAAGCTTTCTTT CASSQQGARTEAFF
TRBJ2-1 TRBV30 TRBD1 . TGTGCCTGGAGGCACAGGGGTGGGACCTACAATGAGCAGTTCTTC CAWRHRGGTYNEQFF
TRBJ2-1 TRBV5-8 TRBD1 . TGTGCCAGCAGCTTGCGCAGGGGGCCCGGCAATGAGCAGTTCTTC CASSLRRGPGNEQFF
TRBJ1-1 TRBV2 . . TGTGCCAGCAGTTACGGGGGCACTGAAGCTTTCTTT CASSYGGTEAFF
TRBJ1-2 TRBV29-1 . few TGCAGCGTTGAACCCCCGGGGAGGTCCGTTTGGGGCTACACCTTC CSVEPPGRSVWGYTF
TRBJ2-7 TRBV5-1 . few TGCGCCAGCAGCTTGGAAGGGGTAGTATACGAGCAGTACTTC CASSLEGVVYEQYF
TRBJ1-6 TRBV5-4 TRBD1 few TGTGCCAGCAGCTTGGCGGGACAGGGTACGTTTAATTCACCCCTCCACTTT CASSLAGQGTFNSPLHF
TRBJ2-7 TRBV5-6 . . TGTGCCAGCAGCTTGGGGGGAGGAGGGTTCTCCTACGAGCAGTACTTC CASSLGGGGFSYEQYF
TRBJ2-2 TRBV27 . once TGTGCCAGCAGTTTAGTTCCAGAAAACCTTAACACCGGGGAGCTGTTTTTT CASSLVPENLNTGELFF
TRBJ1-2 TRBV6-4 . . TGTGCCAGCAGTGACGGCGGCTATGGCTACACCTTC CASSDGGYGYTF
TRBJ1-1 TRBV2 TRBD1 . TGTGCCAGCTGGAACCCCAGGGGGAAAACTGAAGCTTTCTTT CASWNPRGKTEAFF
TRBJ1-5 TRBV2 . . TGTGCCAGCAGTGAACCTAGGACTGGCACATCCAATCAGCCCCAGCATTTT CASSEPRTGTSNQPQHF
TRBJ1-2 TRBV29-1 . . TGCAGCGTTTCAACAGGAGCTAACTATGGCTACACCTTC CSVSTGANYGYTF
TRBJ2-7 TRBV10-2 . . TGCGCCAGCAGCCGACCCCCCCCGGGAGACTACGAGCAGTACTTC CASSRPPPGDYEQYF
TRBJ1-1 TRBV7-9 . . TGTGCCAGCAGCCCCATCACAAACACTGAAGCTTTCTTT CASSPITNTEAFF
TRBJ1-3 TRBV6-5 TRBD1 . TGTGCCAGCAGGCAGGGGGCGGGTGGAAACACCATATATTTT CASRQGAGGNTIYF
TRBJ1-4 TRBV5-1 . . TGCGCCAGCAGCTGGGGGAGGGGCAATAATGAAAAACTGTTTTTT CASSWGRGNNEKLFF
TRBJ1-2 TRBV7-9 . . TGTGCCAGCAGCTTACGGGGGGGATTTAGCGGCTACACCTTC CASSLRGGFSGYTF
TRBJ2-2 TRBV9 . . TGTGCCAGCAGCGTCAGTATCGGGGAGCTGTTTTTT CASSVSIGELFF
TRBJ2-2 TRBV12-5 . . TGTGCTAGTGGTTTGGTGGACAGTTCAGGGGACACCGGGGAGCTGTTTTTT CASGLVDSSGDTGELFF
TRBJ2-1 TRBV2 TRBD2 . TGTGCCAGCACGGAAGTGAGAGCGGGGTCAGGTAATGAGCAGTTCTTC CASTEVRAGSGNEQFF
TRBJ2-3 TRBV7-3 . . TGTGCCAGCAGCGATACACCCGGGACTCGAGTCACAGATACGCAGTATTTT CASSDTPGTRVTDTQYF